This TCR beta chain was observed in a study of blood T cell repertoires in COVID-19. Profiling relied on immunoSEQ multiplex PCR, and the TCRdb table lists in-frame clones only, not all of them. The table has about 29,000 clones, approximately 88% seen once. Material for sequencing was peripheral blood. This receptor was identified in an elderly man with active COVID-19.

The CDR3 is CASRRGTSGEYEQYF. The CDR3 nucleotides are TGTGCCAGCAGGCGCGGGACTAGCGGAGAATACGAGCAGTACTTC. The gene calls are TRBV27 and TRBJ2-7; 11 nucleotides agree with TRBD2. The germline V gene encodes CDR1 MNHEY and CDR2 SMNVEV (reference sequence). The CDR3 extends over 15 amino acids. The V segment lost 6 bases and the J segment 4 bases; nucleotides outside the gene matches: 8.